Listed here are 13 T cell receptor beta chains from one sample, sequenced in a study of radiotherapy plus CTLA-4 blockade in lung cancer. TCRdb's copy holds only in-frame clones and misses some; the assay was immunoSEQ multiplex PCR. The data contain roughly 75,000 clones, about 79% of them singletons. The specimen comprised peripheral blood, sampled from a patient treated with radiotherapy plus ipilimumab. The receptors originated from a human donor with non-small cell lung cancer whose response to radiotherapy plus ipilimumab could not be evaluated. Some clones in this sample may be carry-over from other donors' samples.

This clone was observed once. J is TRBJ2-1 and V is TRBV7-2, with D possibly being TRBD2 (7 bases). CDR3 length equals 15 residues. V lost 1 base, J lost 8 bases, and 15 bases lay in between. Per germline, CDR1 SGHTA and CDR2 FQGNSA. The CDR3 sequence: CASSLGRGGNYEQFF. In DNA form, the CDR3 reads TGTGCCAGCAGCTTAGGGAGGGGGGGGAACTATGAGCAGTTCTTC.

The genes are TRBV5-4 and TRBJ1-6, with D unclear. The CDR3 loop spans 12 amino acids. V was trimmed by 3 bases and J by 17 bases, leaving 15 bases between them. Germline CDR1 and CDR2: SGHNT and YYREEE (reference sequence). CDR3 amino acids: CASSSPGAFFHF. The CDR3, as DNA: TGTGCCAGCAGCTCTCCGGGAGCCTTTTTCCACTTT.

V and J are TRBV25-1 and TRBJ2-7; 9 nucleotides line up with TRBD1. The CDR3 consists of 13 residues. Germline V gene lookup returns CDR1 MGHDK and CDR2 SYGVNS. Unmatched junction bases numbered 13, after V lost 10 bases and J lost 9 bases. CDR3 sequence: CAISGQGGRGQYF. CDR3 in DNA: TGTGCCATTTCGGGACAGGGAGGTAGAGGGCAGTACTTC.

The chain is built from TRBV7-2 and TRBJ1-2; maybe TRBD1 (6 bases). CDR1 SGHTA and CDR2 FQGNSA come from the germline V gene. V was shortened by 2 bases and J by 8 bases, with 12 bases between the two germline ends. The CDR3 contains 13 residues. The CDR3 here is CASSLTGPRGYTF. The DNA for the CDR3 is TGTGCCAGCAGCTTAACAGGGCCTAGGGGCTACACCTTC.

The V call is TRBV19, the J call TRBJ1-3; D unresolved. The CDR3 sequence is 16 residues long. V lost 5 bases, J lost 3 bases, and 17 bases lay in between. Germline CDR1 is LNHDA and CDR2 is SQIVND (reference sequence). The DNA of the CDR3 is TGTGCCAGTAGTCCCCGTGGAGCGGGTAGTGGAAACACCATATATTTT. This encodes CASSPRGAGSGNTIYF.

In its sample, this clone was seen a few times. V gene TRBV7-2 combines with J gene TRBJ2-7, with D maybe TRBD2 (5 bases). V gave up 3 bases and J gave up 5 bases, with 23 bases separating them. Per germline, CDR1 SGHTA and CDR2 FQGNSA. This CDR3 has 17 amino acids. The CDR3 here is CASSFAPGIRKTNEQYF. As DNA, the CDR3 is TGTGCCAGCAGCTTCGCCCCGGGGATACGAAAGACTAACGAGCAGTACTTC. Filled out from reference TRBV7-2 and TRBJ2-7, the complete variable domain reads GAGVSQSPSNKVTEKGKDVELRCDPISGHTALYWYRQSLGQGLEFLIYFQGNSAPDKSGLPSDRFSAERTGGSVSTLTIQRTQQEDSAVYLCASSFAPGIRKTNEQYFGPGTRLTVT.

As concerns this clone: The conserved phenylalanine or tryptophan normally closing the CDR3 is absent here, so this likely arose from a read error. No DNA is shown, since the ends of the CDR3 on it are uncertain; the CDR3 is the one TCRdb lists. The V gene is TRBV10-2, the J gene TRBJ1-1; TRBD1 reflects the table's D call only, with no check against the DNA. The CDR3 spans 13 residues, counting both ends. Germline CDR1 reads WSHSY; CDR2 reads SAAADI. The CDR3 reads CASSESRDRGTVQ.

The gene calls are TRBV19 and TRBJ1-2, with D perhaps matching TRBD1 (6 bases). Germline V gene sequence: CDR1 LNHDA, CDR2 SQIVND (reference sequence). V was shortened by 7 bases and J by 6 bases, with 12 bases between the two germline ends. CDR3 length equals 12 residues. The CDR3 DNA reads TGTGCCAGTAAGGGGGAGTTGGATGGCTACACCTTC. It encodes CASKGELDGYTF.

This clone was detected once. This chain links TRBV5-1 with TRBJ1-2, with 9 bases lining up with TRBD1. From germline, CDR1 is SGHRS and CDR2 YFSETQ. CDR3 length equals 15 residues. Trimming took 1 base from V and 8 from J; bases not matched to a gene: 9. The CDR3 here is CASSLTAQGAEGYTF. The CDR3 DNA is TGCGCCAGCAGCTTGACGGCACAGGGGGCCGAGGGCTACACCTTC.

The chain couples TRBV5-1 to TRBJ1-2; no firm D call. The germline CDR1 and CDR2 sequences are SGHRS and YFSETQ. Trimming removed 1 base at V and 1 base at J, with 8 bases between. The CDR3 is made up of 14 amino acids. The CDR3 DNA reads as TGCGCCAGCAGCTTGATAGTCAATAACTATGGCTACACCTTC. Its protein product is CASSLIVNNYGYTF.

The count of this clone is one. One end of the junction fails to match germline, which may point to a read error. The chain employs TRBV7-7 and TRBJ2-2; the D gene is possibly TRBD2 (6 bases). The CDR3 is 14 amino acids. CDR1 is SSHAT, CDR2 FNYEAQ, per germline (reference sequence). CDR3 amino acids: CASSLGEDAGELFF. In DNA form, the CDR3 reads TGTGCTAGCAGCCTAGGGGAGGATGCCGGGGAGCTGTTTTTT.

V and J are TRBV15 and TRBJ2-5; D is undetermined. Between the trimmed V and J ends, which lost 0 bases and 0 bases, there was a span of 8 bases. The CDR3 covers 15 residues. The germline V gene encodes CDR1 LNHNV and CDR2 YYDKDF (reference sequence). The CDR3 reads CATSRDQDYQETQYF. In nucleotides, the CDR3 is TGTGCCACCAGCAGAGATCAGGATTACCAAGAGACCCAGTACTTC.

The chain combines TRBV5-6 with TRBJ2-5; 9 bases agree with TRBD1. The tail of the sequence fits TRBJ2-7 better, so the J call may be wrong. Per germline, CDR1 SGHDT and CDR2 YYEEEE. This CDR3 is built from 14 residues. The CDR3 region is CASSFGTGFFEQYF. DNA for the CDR3: TGTGCCAGCAGCTTCGGGACAGGGTTTTTCGAGCAGTACTTC.